This T cell receptor beta chain originates from a study of blood T cell repertoires in COVID-19. Turning to the study itself: Samples came from the United States, Italy and Spain, spanning acute and convalescent COVID-19. PBMCs, B-cell-depleted T cells, or T cells provided the cDNA or gDNA that made up the material.

Germline CDR1 is SNHLY and CDR2 is FYNNEI. V lost 4 bases, J lost 6 bases, and 1 base stayed unmatched. The CDR3 contains 14 residues. In the original workflow: It was from reference gene primer amplification that nucleated cell counts were estimated. Generated by immunoSEQ multiplex PCR, the TCRdb table keeps only in-frame clones and is missing some. V and J calls and clone size are given by that table; D and trimming were obtained from the DNA. The table has 200,000 to 300,000 clones, around 87% seen once. What was sequenced was peripheral blood. The chain recombines TRBV2 with TRBJ2-3, with 13 bases aligning to TRBD2. The sequence was obtained from a woman aged 50 to 60 with acute or convalescent COVID-19. CDR3: CASSGLAGGDTQYF. The CDR3 DNA reads as TGTGCCAGCAGTGGACTAGCGGGAGGTGATACGCAGTATTTT.